One and the same sample provided the 17 T cell receptor beta chains below, sequenced in a study of graft-versus-host responses after intestinal transplantation. Sequenced by immunoSEQ multiplex PCR; TCRdb stores in-frame clones only, minus some. The sample contains 130,000 or so clones, 80% to 95% of which appear only once. The antigens for these receptors are not known. The specimen was unstimulated CD4+ T cells sorted from spleen or lymph node cells, collected before intestinal transplant. All receptors derive from a human donor who received an intestinal transplant.

The rearrangement joins TRBV7-9 to TRBJ2-5, with 14 bases fitting TRBD2. The J call may be wrong; the DNA end is better matched by TRBJ2-7. The CDR3 sequence is 18 residues long. Germline assignment: CDR1 SEHNR and CDR2 FQNEAQ (reference sequence). For the CDR3, the DNA is TGTGCCAGCAGCTTAGCTAGAGGACTAGCGGGAGGAACCTACGAGCAGTACTTC. As protein: CASSLARGLAGGTYEQYF.

The chain uses TRBV28 and TRBJ2-5; TRBD2 is a possible D gene (6 bases). The CDR3 sequence is 14 residues long. The germline V gene has CDR1 MDHEN and CDR2 SYDVKM. V lost 2 bases and J 4 bases, leaving 11 bases between the germline ends. CDR3 DNA: TGTGCCAGCAGTTTAGGGGGGTACCTAGAGACCCAGTACTTC. Its protein product is CASSLGGYLETQYF.

The gene calls are TRBV6-1 and TRBJ1-5; D not resolved. The germline CDR1 and CDR2 sequences are MNHNS and SASEGT. With 2 bases removed from V and 5 bases from J, the gap between germline ends came to 7 bases. This CDR3 comprises 13 residues. As DNA, the CDR3 is TGTGCCAGCAGTGAACCCAGTGATCAGCCCCAGCATTTT. Encoded protein: CASSEPSDQPQHF.

The chain combines TRBV10-3 with TRBJ2-5; D uncertain. The end of the DNA fits TRBJ2-7 better, so the J call may be wrong. This CDR3 comprises 13 residues. Per germline, CDR1 ENHRY and CDR2 SYGVKD. CDR3 nucleotide sequence: TGTGCCATCAGTGAGCCTCCTTCCTACGAGCAGTACTTC. Residues: CAISEPPSYEQYF.

This rearrangement joins TRBV6-1 to TRBJ1-4; maybe TRBD1 (6 bases). The CDR3 has 14 amino acids. Trimming stripped 5 bases from V and 8 bases from J, with 15 bases between. Germline V gene lookup returns CDR1 MNHNS and CDR2 SASEGT. The CDR3 sequence: CASSLRGGREKLFF. As DNA, the CDR3 is TGTGCCAGCAGTCTTCGAGGGGGGCGGGAAAAACTGTTTTTT.

The chain carries TRBV10-1 and TRBJ1-2; no reliable D call. The CDR3 covers 13 residues. Looked up from germline, CDR1 is WNHNN and CDR2 is SYGVQD (reference sequence). The V end lost 4 bases, the J end lost 7 bases, and 13 bases lay between the germline ends. The chain's CDR3 is CASSAGSGLGYTF. CDR3 DNA sequence: TGCGCCAGCAGTGCAGGTTCGGGCCTTGGCTACACCTTC.

The rearrangement joins TRBV6-1 to TRBJ2-7, with 12 bases that match TRBD2. CDR1 is MNHNS, CDR2 SASEGT, per germline. V shed 5 bases, J shed 4 bases, and the junction held 6 bases outside the gene matches. The CDR3 spans 15 residues. The CDR3 loop is CASSHPGLAGYEQYF. CDR3 DNA sequence: TGTGCCAGCAGTCACCCGGGACTAGCGGGTTACGAGCAGTACTTC.

V usage is TRBV5-1 and J usage is TRBJ2-1, with TRBD1 as a possible D gene (5 bases). Germline V gene data show CDR1 as SGHRS and CDR2 as YFSETQ. This CDR3 comprises 15 residues. V shed 0 bases and J shed 3 bases, with 10 bases lying between them. The CDR3 bases are TGCGCCAGCAGCTTGGGACAGCCCCTCTACAATGAGCAGTTCTTC. Translating it yields CASSLGQPLYNEQFF.

The chain has TRBV6-5 and TRBJ1-1; no reliable D call. Germline values: CDR1 MNHEY, CDR2 SVGAGI. V was cut by 0 bases and J by 1 base, with 12 bases left in between. The CDR3 consists of 16 residues. The CDR3 region is CASSYSRAGRNTEAFF. CDR3 coding DNA: TGTGCCAGCAGTTACTCGAGGGCAGGCCGGAACACTGAAGCTTTCTTT.

The rearrangement joins TRBV19 to TRBJ1-6, with D unclear. The CDR3 totals 12 residues. The germline V gene has CDR1 LNHDA and CDR2 SQIVND (reference sequence). The CDR3 nucleotides are TGTGCTCGGGAGTTGGATAATTCACCCCTCCACTTT. Translating it yields CARELDNSPLHF.

J is TRBJ1-5 and V is TRBV9; a possible D gene is TRBD1 (5 bases). Per germline, CDR1 SGDLS and CDR2 YYNGEE. This CDR3 has 15 residues. The V gene lost 0 bases and the J gene lost 3 bases, with 10 bases spanning the gap. CDR3 residues: CASSVAGDLNQPQHF. The CDR3 DNA follows: TGTGCCAGCAGCGTAGCGGGGGACCTCAATCAGCCCCAGCATTTT. The variable domain in full, completed from reference TRBV9 and TRBJ1-5, reads DSGVTQTPKHLITATGQRVTLRCSPRSGDLSVYWYQQSLDQGLQFLIQYYNGEERAKGNILERFSAQQFPDLHSELNLSSLELGDSALYFCASSVAGDLNQPQHFGDGTRLSIL.

V usage is TRBV7-6 and J usage is TRBJ2-1; 8 bases are shared with TRBD1. J was trimmed by 10 bases and V by 1 base; bases with no gene match: 3. CDR3 length: 13 amino acids. The V gene's germline CDR1 is SGHVS and CDR2 FNYEAQ. The CDR3 nucleotides are TGTGCCAGCAGCTTAGGGCGACAGGGGGAGCAGTTCTTC. Translated, it gives CASSLGRQGEQFF.

The rearrangement links TRBV19 to TRBJ2-1; tentatively, D is TRBD2 (6 bases). Per the germline V gene, CDR1 is LNHDA and CDR2 is SQIVND (reference sequence). CDR3 length: 14 amino acids. V was trimmed by 6 bases and J by 0 bases, leaving 9 bases between them. CDR3 region: CASSSGVSYNEQFF. For the CDR3, the DNA is TGTGCCAGTAGCTCGGGGGTCTCCTACAATGAGCAGTTCTTC.

The chain recombines TRBV7-6 with TRBJ2-3; 7 nucleotides match TRBD2. There are 15 residues in the CDR3. V shed 5 bases, J shed 0 bases, and the junction held 5 bases outside the gene matches. CDR1 and CDR2 from the germline V gene are SGHVS and FNYEAQ. The CDR3 coding sequence is TGTGCCAGCAGCCGCGGGAGTACTAGCACAGATACGCAGTATTTT. As protein: CASSRGSTSTDTQYF.

The rearrangement uses TRBV7-2 and TRBJ1-6; maybe TRBD1 (6 bases). Germline V CDR1 and CDR2: SGHTA, FQGNSA. Trimming left V 4 bases short and J 14 bases short, with 18 bases between. This CDR3 region has 14 residues. The CDR3 protein is CASSYRASTGSLHF. CDR3 coding DNA: TGTGCCAGCAGCTACCGGGCGTCAACAGGGTCCCTCCACTTT.

The CDR3 nucleotides are TGTGCCAGTAGTATCCTAGCGGGCCCCTACGAGCAGTACTTC. Protein sequence: CASSILAGPYEQYF. This chain uses TRBV19 with TRBJ2-7, with TRBD2 matching 8 bases. Germline-derived CDR1 and CDR2 are LNHDA and SQIVND (reference sequence). This CDR3 contains 14 residues. The trim removed 3 bases at V and 2 bases at J, leaving 3 bases unmatched.

CDR3 sequence: CASTAGDEKLFF. CDR3 DNA: TGTGCCAGCACGGCAGGCGATGAAAAACTGTTTTTT. V is TRBV5-4 and J is TRBJ1-4; D unresolved. The CDR3 length is 12 residues. Looked up from germline, CDR1 is SGHNT and CDR2 is YYREEE (reference sequence). Trimming shortened V by 6 bases and J by 6 bases, and 9 bases separated the two germline ends.